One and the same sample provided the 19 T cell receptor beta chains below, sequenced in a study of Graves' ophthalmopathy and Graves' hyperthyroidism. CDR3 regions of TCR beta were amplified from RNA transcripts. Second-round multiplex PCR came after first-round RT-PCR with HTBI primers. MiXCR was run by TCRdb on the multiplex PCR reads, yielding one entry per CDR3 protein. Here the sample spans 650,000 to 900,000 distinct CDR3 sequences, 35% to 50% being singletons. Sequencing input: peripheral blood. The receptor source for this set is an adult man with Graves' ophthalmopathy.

The CDR3 here is CATSREISGTLEQYF. The CDR3 DNA reads TGTGCCACCAGCAGAGAGATTAGCGGGACCCTCGAGCAGTACTTC. The chain is built from TRBV15 and TRBJ2-7, with TRBD2 matching 8 bases. CDR1 is LNHNV and CDR2 is YYDKDF in the germline V gene (reference sequence). The CDR3 is 15 amino acids. Trimming removed 0 bases from V and 6 bases from J; junction bases left unmatched: 7. Full variable domain (rest looked up from reference TRBV15 and TRBJ2-7): DAMVIQNPRYQVTQFGKPVTLSCSQTLNHNVMYWYQQKSSQAPKLLFHYYDKDFNNEADTPDNFQSRRPNTSFCFLDIRSPGLGDTAMYLCATSREISGTLEQYFGPGTRLTVT.

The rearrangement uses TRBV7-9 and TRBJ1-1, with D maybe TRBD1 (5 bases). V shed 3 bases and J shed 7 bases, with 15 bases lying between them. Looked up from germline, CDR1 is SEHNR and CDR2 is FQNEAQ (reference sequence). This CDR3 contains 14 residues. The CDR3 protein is CASSFGDERFEAFF. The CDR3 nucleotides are TGTGCCAGCAGCTTTGGGGACGAGAGGTTTGAAGCTTTCTTT.

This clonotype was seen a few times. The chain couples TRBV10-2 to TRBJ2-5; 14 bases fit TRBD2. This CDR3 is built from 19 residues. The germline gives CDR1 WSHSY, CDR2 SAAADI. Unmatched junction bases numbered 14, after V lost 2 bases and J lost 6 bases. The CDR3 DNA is TGCGCCAGCAGTGAGCCGACTAGCGGGAGGGCCGTCGACCCTCAGACCCAGTACTTC. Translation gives CASSEPTSGRAVDPQTQYF.

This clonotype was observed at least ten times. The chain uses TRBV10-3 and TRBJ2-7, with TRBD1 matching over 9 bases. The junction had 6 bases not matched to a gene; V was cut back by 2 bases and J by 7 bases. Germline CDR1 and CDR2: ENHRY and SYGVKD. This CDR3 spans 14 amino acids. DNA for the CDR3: TGTGCCATCAGTGAGACAGGGGGCTCGAGGGAGCAGTACTTC. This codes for CAISETGGSREQYF.

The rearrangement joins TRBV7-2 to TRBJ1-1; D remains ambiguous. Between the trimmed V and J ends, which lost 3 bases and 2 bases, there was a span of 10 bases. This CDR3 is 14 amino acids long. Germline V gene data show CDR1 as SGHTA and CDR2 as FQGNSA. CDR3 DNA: TGTGCCAGCAGCTTCCAATCCCTTAACACTGAAGCTTTCTTT. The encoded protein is CASSFQSLNTEAFF.

The CDR3 protein is CASNRDYGYTF. The CDR3 nucleotides read TGTGCCAGCAACAGGGACTATGGCTACACCTTC. This chain connects TRBV6-5 to TRBJ1-2; tentatively, D is TRBD1 (6 bases). V lost 7 bases to trimming and J lost 3 bases, with 6 bases between them. CDR3 length: 11 amino acids. Germline V CDR1 and CDR2: MNHEY, SVGAGI.

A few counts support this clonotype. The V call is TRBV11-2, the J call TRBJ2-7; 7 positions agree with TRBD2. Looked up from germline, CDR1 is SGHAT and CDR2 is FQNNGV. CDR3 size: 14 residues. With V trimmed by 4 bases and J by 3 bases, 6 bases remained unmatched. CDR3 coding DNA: TGTGCCAGCAGCTCTGTCAGGGACTACTACGAGCAGTACTTC. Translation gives CASSSVRDYYEQYF.

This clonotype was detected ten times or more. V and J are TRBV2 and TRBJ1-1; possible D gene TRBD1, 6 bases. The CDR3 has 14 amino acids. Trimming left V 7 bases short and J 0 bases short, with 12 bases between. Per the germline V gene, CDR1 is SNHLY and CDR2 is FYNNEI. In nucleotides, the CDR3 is TGTGCCAGCATCTACAGGGCCCTGAACACTGAAGCTTTCTTT. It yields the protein CASIYRALNTEAFF.

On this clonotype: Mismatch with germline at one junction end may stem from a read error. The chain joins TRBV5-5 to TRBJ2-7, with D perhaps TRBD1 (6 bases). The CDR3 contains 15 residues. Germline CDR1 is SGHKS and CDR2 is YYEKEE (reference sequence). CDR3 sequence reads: CASSRVTGSSYEQYF. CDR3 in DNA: TGCGCCAGCAGCCGGGTCACAGGGAGTTCCTACGAGCAGTACTTC.

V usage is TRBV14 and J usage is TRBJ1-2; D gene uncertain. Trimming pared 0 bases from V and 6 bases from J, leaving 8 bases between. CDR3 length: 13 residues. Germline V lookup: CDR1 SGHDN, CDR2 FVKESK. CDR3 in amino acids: CASSQDLRDGYTF. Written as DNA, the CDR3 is TGTGCCAGCAGCCAAGATTTGAGGGATGGCTACACCTTC.

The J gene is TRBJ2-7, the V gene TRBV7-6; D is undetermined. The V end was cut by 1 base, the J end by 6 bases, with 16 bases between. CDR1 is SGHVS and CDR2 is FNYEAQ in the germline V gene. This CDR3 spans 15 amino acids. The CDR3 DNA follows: TGTGCCAGCAGCTTAGTGGACGCCGTAAGAAGCGAGCAGTACTTC. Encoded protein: CASSLVDAVRSEQYF. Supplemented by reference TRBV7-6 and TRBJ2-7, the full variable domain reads GAGVSQSPRYKVTKRGQDVALRCDPISGHVSLYWYRQALGQGPEFLTYFNYEAQQDKSGLPNDRFSAERPEGSISTLTIQRTEQRDSAMYRCASSLVDAVRSEQYFGPGTRLTVT.

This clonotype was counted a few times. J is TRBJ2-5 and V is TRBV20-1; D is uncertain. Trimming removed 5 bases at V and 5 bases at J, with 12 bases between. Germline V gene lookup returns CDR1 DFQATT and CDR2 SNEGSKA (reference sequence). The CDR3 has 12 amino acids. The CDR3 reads CSAPWGMETQYF. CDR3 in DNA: TGCAGTGCTCCCTGGGGTATGGAGACCCAGTACTTC.

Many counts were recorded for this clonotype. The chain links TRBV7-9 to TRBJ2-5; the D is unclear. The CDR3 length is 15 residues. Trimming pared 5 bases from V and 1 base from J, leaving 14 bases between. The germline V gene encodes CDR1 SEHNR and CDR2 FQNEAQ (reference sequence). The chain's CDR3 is CASSHGGRSQETQYF. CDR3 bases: TGTGCCAGCAGCCATGGCGGACGGAGCCAAGAGACCCAGTACTTC.

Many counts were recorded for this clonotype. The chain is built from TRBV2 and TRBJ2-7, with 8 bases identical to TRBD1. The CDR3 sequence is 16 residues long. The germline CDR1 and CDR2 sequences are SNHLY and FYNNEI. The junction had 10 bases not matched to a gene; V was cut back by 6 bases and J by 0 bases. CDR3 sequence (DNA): TGTGCCAGCAGCCGGGCTACAGGGGGTACCTCCTACGAGCAGTACTTC. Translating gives CASSRATGGTSYEQYF.

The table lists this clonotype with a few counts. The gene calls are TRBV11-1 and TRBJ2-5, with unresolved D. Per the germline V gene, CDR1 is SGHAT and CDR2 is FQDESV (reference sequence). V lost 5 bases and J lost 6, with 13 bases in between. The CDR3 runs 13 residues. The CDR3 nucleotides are TGTGCCAGCAGCCCCGCCATGAAAAAGACCCAGTACTTC. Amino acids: CASSPAMKKTQYF. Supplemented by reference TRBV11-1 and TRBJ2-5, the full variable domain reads EAEVAQSPRYKITEKSQAVAFWCDPISGHATLYWYRQILGQGPELLVQFQDESVVDDSQLPKDRFSAERLKGVDSTLKIQPAELGDSAMYLCASSPAMKKTQYFGPGTRLLVL.

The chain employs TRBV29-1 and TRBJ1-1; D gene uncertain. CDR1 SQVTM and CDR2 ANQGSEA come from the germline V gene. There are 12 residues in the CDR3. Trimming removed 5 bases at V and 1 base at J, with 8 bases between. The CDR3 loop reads CSVRRKNTEAFF. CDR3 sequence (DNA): TGCAGCGTTCGCAGGAAGAACACTGAAGCTTTCTTT.

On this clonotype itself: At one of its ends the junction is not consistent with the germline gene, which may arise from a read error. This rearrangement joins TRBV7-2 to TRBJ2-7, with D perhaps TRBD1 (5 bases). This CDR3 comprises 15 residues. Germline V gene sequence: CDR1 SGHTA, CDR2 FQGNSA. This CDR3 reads CASSLVGAGLHEQYF. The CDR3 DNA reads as TGTGCCAGCAGCTTAGTAGGGGCAGGGTTGCACGAGCAATACTTC.

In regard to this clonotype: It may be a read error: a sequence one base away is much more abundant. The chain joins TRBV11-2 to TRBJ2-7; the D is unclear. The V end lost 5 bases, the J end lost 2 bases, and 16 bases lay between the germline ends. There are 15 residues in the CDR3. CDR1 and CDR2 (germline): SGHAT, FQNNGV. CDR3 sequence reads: CASSLGPATAYEQYF. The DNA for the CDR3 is TGTGCCAGCAGCCTTGGACCAGCGACTGCCTACGAGCAGTACTTC.

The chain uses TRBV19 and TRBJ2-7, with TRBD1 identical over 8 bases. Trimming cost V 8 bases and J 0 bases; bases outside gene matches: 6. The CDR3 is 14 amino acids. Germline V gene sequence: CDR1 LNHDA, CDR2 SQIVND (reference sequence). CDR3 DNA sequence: TGTGCCAGTTGCCCGGGACAGGCCTCCTACGAGCAGTACTTC. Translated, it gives CASCPGQASYEQYF. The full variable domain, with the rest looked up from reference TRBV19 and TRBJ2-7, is DGGITQSPKYLFRKEGQNVTLSCEQNLNHDAMYWYRQDPGQGLRLIYYSQIVNDFQKGDIAEGYSVSREKKESFPLTVTSAQKNPTAFYLCASCPGQASYEQYFGPGTRLTVT.